The T cell receptor beta chain under discussion was sequenced for a study of chemoradiotherapy in HPV16-positive cancers. Germline V gene data show CDR1 as ENHRY and CDR2 as SYGVKD. V was clipped by 7 bases and J by 3 bases, with 12 bases between them. The CDR3 runs 13 residues. The repertoire was sequenced with immunoSEQ multiplex PCR; TCRdb's copy has only in-frame clones and lacks some. Of approximately 27,000 clones listed, 75% to 90% were seen once; the top ten hold less than 6%. Repertoires were sampled repeatedly during chemoradiotherapy. This sequence joins TRBV10-3 and TRBJ2-5, with TRBD1 as a possible D gene (6 bases). The TCR sequence derives from a human donor with HPV-associated anogenital cancer. The specimen comprised blood, sampled from a patient who underwent chemoradiotherapy. CDR3 sequence (DNA): TGTGCCATCATGGGACAATTTGAAGAGACCCAGTACTTC. Amino acids: CAIMGQFEETQYF.